Listed below are T cell receptor beta chains from one sample, sequenced in a study of T cell repertoires in ileal Crohn's disease. Using immunoSEQ multiplex PCR, the repertoire was profiled, and TCRdb retains in-frame clones only, with some absent. This sample has about 62,000 clones, with roughly 89% found just once. Sequencing was done on a sample of ileal tissue. These receptors were taken from an adult with Crohn's disease. The CDR3 runs from the conserved cysteine through the conserved F or W. D genes are given only for firm matches. A clone size is listed for some rows: how often the clone was seen (once, few, many), or a class if it is expanded.

V: TRBV6-5; size: .; J: TRBJ1-1; D: TRBD1; CDR3: CASSPGTGGTEAFF; DNA: TGTGCCAGCAGCCCCGGGACAGGGGGGACTGAAGCTTTCTTT
V: TRBV4-2; size: once; J: TRBJ2-7; D: .; CDR3: CASSQDTDSPYEQYF; DNA: TGTGCCAGCAGCCAAGATACGGACAGCCCCTACGAGCAGTACTTC
V: TRBV28; size: .; J: TRBJ2-1; D: .; CDR3: CASSFSGAGKSLQFF; DNA: TGTGCCAGCAGTTTTAGCGGAGCTGGGAAGTCGTTGCAGTTCTTC
V: TRBV27; size: .; J: TRBJ1-2; D: .; CDR3: CASSPGGYGGYTF; DNA: TGTGCCAGCAGTCCGGGCGGGTATGGTGGCTACACCTTC
V: TRBV5-1; size: .; J: TRBJ2-5; D: TRBD1; CDR3: CASSWKTGVGETQYF; DNA: TGCGCCAGCAGCTGGAAAACAGGGGTCGGGGAGACCCAGTACTTC
V: TRBV11-2; size: .; J: TRBJ1-5; D: TRBD1; CDR3: CASSSGTGKSGNQPQHF; DNA: TGTGCCAGCAGCTCGGGGACAGGGAAATCGGGCAATCAGCCCCAGCATTTT
V: TRBV27; size: .; J: TRBJ2-5; D: TRBD2; CDR3: CASSLAGGETQYF; DNA: TGTGCCAGCAGTCTAGCGGGAGGAGAGACCCAGTACTTC
V: TRBV2; size: .; J: TRBJ1-5; D: TRBD1; CDR3: CASSGDRGQPQHF; DNA: TGTGCCAGCAGTGGGGACAGGGGTCAGCCCCAGCATTTT
V: TRBV6-6; size: .; J: TRBJ2-2; D: .; CDR3: CASSYFGSVNTGELFF; DNA: TGTGCCAGCAGTTATTTTGGCTCAGTAAATACCGGGGAGCTGTTTTTT
V: TRBV28; size: .; J: TRBJ1-3; D: .; CDR3: CASSSGRSTGNTIYF; DNA: TGTGCCAGCAGTTCTGGCAGGTCGACTGGAAACACCATATATTTT
V: TRBV7-2; size: .; J: TRBJ2-7; D: TRBD1; CDR3: CASSLVGQGTYEQYF; DNA: TGTGCCAGCAGCTTAGTGGGACAGGGCACATACGAGCAGTACTTC
V: TRBV5-4; size: .; J: TRBJ2-1; D: .; CDR3: CASSLSFNEQFF; DNA: TGTGCCAGCAGCCTCTCCTTCAATGAGCAGTTCTTC
V: TRBV5-5; size: .; J: TRBJ1-2; D: .; CDR3: CASSLLTDANYGYTF; DNA: TGTGCCAGCAGCTTACTGACAGATGCTAACTATGGCTACACCTTC
V: TRBV30; size: .; J: TRBJ1-1; D: .; CDR3: CAWSAARGRPLAFF; DNA: TGTGCCTGGAGTGCCGCGCGGGGCCGGCCCTTAGCTTTCTTT
V: TRBV5-1; size: .; J: TRBJ1-1; D: .; CDR3: CASSLAGGMNTEAFF; DNA: TGCGCCAGCAGCTTGGCCGGGGGTATGAACACTGAAGCTTTCTTT
V: TRBV28; size: once; J: TRBJ1-2; D: .; CDR3: CASTLSSGGHGGYTF; DNA: TGTGCCAGCACCCTCTCCTCCGGCGGCCACGGAGGCTACACCTTC
V: TRBV28; size: .; J: TRBJ1-2; D: TRBD1; CDR3: CASSSRQGDYTF; DNA: TGTGCCAGCAGTTCACGACAGGGTGACTACACCTTC
V: TRBV5-1; size: .; J: TRBJ2-6; D: .; CDR3: CASSQGSSGANVLTF; DNA: TGCGCCAGCAGCCAGGGCTCGTCTGGGGCCAACGTCCTGACTTTC
V: TRBV27; size: .; J: TRBJ1-4; D: TRBD1; CDR3: CASSLRQGRTNEKLFF; DNA: TGTGCCAGCAGTCTTCGACAGGGGCGTACTAATGAAAAACTGTTTTTT
V: TRBV11-3; size: .; J: TRBJ2-1; D: TRBD2; CDR3: CASSLTGTSAENEQFF; DNA: TGTGCCAGCAGCCTAACCGGGACTAGCGCGGAAAATGAGCAGTTCTTC
V: TRBV19; size: once; J: TRBJ2-7; D: TRBD2; CDR3: CASSTRGGSGYEQYF; DNA: TGTGCCAGTAGTACCCGGGGAGGGAGTGGGTACGAGCAGTACTTC
V: TRBV13; size: .; J: TRBJ2-7; D: .; CDR3: CASSVRGISYEQYF; DNA: TGTGCCAGCAGCGTCAGAGGTATTAGCTACGAGCAGTACTTC
V: TRBV29-1; size: once; J: TRBJ2-1; D: TRBD2; CDR3: CSVDPASGSSYNEQFF; DNA: TGCAGCGTTGACCCGGCTAGCGGATCCTCCTACAATGAGCAGTTCTTC
V: TRBV29-1; size: .; J: TRBJ1-2; D: .; CDR3: CSVERGYTF; DNA: TGCAGCGTTGAGAGGGGCTACACCTTC